This T cell receptor (beta chain) was captured in a study of T cells expressing NK-cell markers. Study-wide background: From sorted CD3+CD56+NKG2C+, CD3+CD56+NKG2C- and CD3+CD56-NKG2C+ T cells came the TCR beta repertoires.

The CDR3 is made up of 15 amino acids. Study observations and caveats: It remained uncertain whether the expanded NKG2C+ T cell clones were specific for HCMV antigens. Also leading the CD3+CD56-NKG2C+ fraction in several donors were these clonotypes.

TCR beta cDNA was generated via 5'RACE template switching incorporating UMIs. Following a re-call of the 5' RACE reads, TCRdb has one entry per CDR3 protein and lacks DNA. Its clone listing holds some 390,000 distinct CDR3 sequences. Details on this clonotype: As yet, its antigen is unknown.

This chain joins TRBV12-3 or TRBV12-4 and TRBJ2-1; TCRdb names TRBD1, which stays unverified in the absence of DNA. The sequence derives from a woman aged 45-60 years in good health. Sequenced material: blood T cells: a sorted CD56 or NKG2C T cell subset, CD4+ or CD8+ T cells, or bulk PBMC T cells (not recorded which). CDR3 region: CASSQDRARYNEQFF.